The clone carrying this T cell receptor (beta chain) showed up many times. Its specificity is unknown. Germline CDR1 SEHNR, CDR2 FQNEAQ (reference sequence). The CDR3 sequence is 13 residues long. V was cut by 1 base and J by 6 bases, with 9 bases left in between. These data belong to a study of regulatory T cells in long-lasting Graves disease. Time point noted: newly diagnosed GD, antithyroid drugs for less than 3 months. The TCR library was made from RNA that had been extracted from PBMCs in TRIzol. Each of the patients was recruited from an endocrinology department situated in Xi'an, China. Study-level results: Relative to newly diagnosed Graves' patients, persistent ones had lower TCR diversity.

Investigators prepared the TCR beta libraries by applying iRepertoire HTBI primers and Arm-PCR of CDR3 regions. Each CDR3 protein gets one entry after TCRdb re-called the multiplex PCR reads with MiXCR. The sample contains just over 600,000 distinct CDR3 sequences, approximately 15% of which appear only once. This sample was shared with a second study, whose subject was T cells in Graves' hyperthyroidism and ophthalmopathy. Per that study: Diagnoses rested on clinical symptoms, serum thyroxine and TRAb, thyroid ultrasound and orbital computed tomography. First-round RT-PCR of the TCR CDR3 relied on the HTBI primer set.

This rearrangement joins TRBV7-9 to TRBJ1-2; D gene uncertain. The receptor was derived from a woman younger than 45 with Graves disease. Source: peripheral blood mononuclear cells (PBMCs), taken at new diagnosis, from a patient treated with antithyroid drugs. The CDR3 sequence: CASSLVLPDGYTF. The CDR3 nucleotides read TGTGCCAGCAGCTTAGTTCTGCCAGATGGCTACACCTTC.